One sample yielded the 20 T cell receptor beta chains listed below, sequenced in a study of T cell changes during pregnancy in multiple sclerosis. TCRdb's copy holds only in-frame clones and misses some; the assay was immunoSEQ multiplex PCR. Found here are 45,000 to 65,000 clones, around 94% of them singletons; the top ten hold less than 4.5%. The sample was CD8+ T cells from peripheral blood mononuclear cells, taken in the third trimester of pregnancy. These receptors all stem from a female donor with multiple sclerosis, enrolled in a pregnancy study.

The chain couples TRBV5-6 to TRBJ1-6; 12 bases fit TRBD1. The CDR3 loop spans 17 amino acids. Germline trimming cut 4 bases from V and 8 bases from J; bases unmatched to any gene: 10. Germline lookup yields CDR1 SGHDT and CDR2 YYEEEE. CDR3 sequence (DNA): TGTGCCAGCAGCCCTCTAGGGACAGGGGGCAGATATTCACCCCTCCACTTT. Translated, it gives CASSPLGTGGRYSPLHF. Looking up the rest from reference TRBV5-6 and TRBJ1-6 gives the full variable domain: DAGVTQSPTHLIKTRGQQVTLRCSPKSGHDTVSWYQQALGQGPQFIFQYYEEEERQRGNFPDRFSGHQFPNYSSELNVNALLLGDSALYLCASSPLGTGGRYSPLHFGNGTRLTVT.

By sample share, this clone is medium-sized. V gene TRBV6-4 combines with J gene TRBJ2-2, with 8 nucleotides matching TRBD2. J gave up 5 bases and V 4 bases, and 3 bases lay outside the gene matches. The CDR3 sequence is 14 residues long. Germline values: CDR1 MRHNA, CDR2 SNTAGT. The CDR3 DNA sequence: TGTGCCAGCAGTGCGGGACTAGAGACCGGGGAGCTGTTTTTT. This translates into CASSAGLETGELFF.

The chain employs TRBV7-4 and TRBJ2-7; possible D gene TRBD2, 6 bases. With 2 bases removed from V and 2 bases from J, the gap between germline ends came to 16 bases. The CDR3 is 16 residues long. Germline V gene sequence: CDR1 SGHVT, CDR2 SQSDAQ. CDR3 DNA: TGTGCCAGCAGCTTATCGTGGGGGGACGGAACCTACGAGCAGTACTTC. Its protein is CASSLSWGDGTYEQYF.

The rearrangement uses TRBV10-1 and TRBJ2-1; 7 bases map to TRBD2. J was trimmed by 0 bases and V by 3 bases; bases with no gene match: 5. This CDR3 has 16 amino acids. The germline gives CDR1 WNHNN, CDR2 SYGVQD (reference sequence). The CDR3 reads CASSDGSGISYNEQFF. The CDR3 DNA is TGCGCCAGCAGTGATGGAAGCGGGATCTCCTACAATGAGCAGTTCTTC.

The chain combines TRBV19 with TRBJ1-5; TRBD1 is a possible D gene (5 bases). CDR3 length: 13 amino acids. Germline V gene sequence: CDR1 LNHDA, CDR2 SQIVND (reference sequence). V shed 4 bases and J shed 3 bases, with 7 bases lying between them. CDR3 region: CASSTGPNQPQHF. The CDR3 DNA reads as TGTGCCAGTAGTACAGGGCCCAATCAGCCCCAGCATTTT.

The CDR3 region is CASSLAGGTQPQHF. In DNA, the CDR3 is TGTGCCAGCAGCTTAGCGGGCGGGACTCAGCCCCAGCATTTT. This chain connects TRBV11-2 to TRBJ1-5; tentative D call: TRBD1 (5 bases). V was trimmed by 1 base and J by 6 bases, leaving 10 bases between them. There are 14 residues in the CDR3. CDR1 is SGHAT, CDR2 FQNNGV, per germline. Combining the CDR3 with reference TRBV11-2 and TRBJ1-5 gives the whole variable domain EAGVAQSPRYKIIEKRQSVAFWCNPISGHATLYWYQQILGQGPKLLIQFQNNGVVDDSQLPKDRFSAERLKGVDSTLKIQPAKLEDSAVYLCASSLAGGTQPQHFGDGTRLSIL.

The chain has TRBV7-2 and TRBJ2-1, with 8 bases identical to TRBD2. Losses at the gene ends were 3 bases for V and 4 bases for J; bases not matched to a gene: 5. CDR1 and CDR2 (germline): SGHTA, FQGNSA. CDR3 length: 15 amino acids. Written as DNA, the CDR3 is TGTGCCAGCAGCTTCCTAGCGGGTTCGTACAATGAGCAGTTCTTC. Residues: CASSFLAGSYNEQFF.

The rearrangement uses TRBV13 and TRBJ2-3, with 13 bases that match TRBD2. This CDR3 comprises 16 residues. Unmatched junction bases numbered 8, after V lost 4 bases and J lost 7 bases. The V gene's germline CDR1 is PRHDT and CDR2 FYEKMQ (reference sequence). The CDR3 coding sequence is TGTGCCAGCAGCTCACCGACTAGCGGGAGGAAAAATACGCAGTATTTT. As protein: CASSSPTSGRKNTQYF.

The J gene is TRBJ2-5, the V gene TRBV13, with 9 nucleotides matching TRBD1. The CDR3 extends over 14 amino acids. Germline values: CDR1 PRHDT, CDR2 FYEKMQ (reference sequence). The trim removed 5 bases at V and 5 bases at J, leaving 6 bases unmatched. This CDR3 is CASSTGGSGETQYF. The CDR3 nucleotides read TGTGCCAGCAGCACAGGGGGCTCAGGGGAGACCCAGTACTTC.

The rearrangement uses TRBV23-1 and TRBJ2-3; tentatively, D is TRBD1 (5 bases). TRBV23-1 is an ORF; its function is uncertain. CDR3 length: 16 amino acids. V gave up 0 bases and J gave up 4 bases, with 14 bases separating them. The CDR3 loop reads CASSQSWQGEADTQYF. The CDR3 coding sequence is TGCGCCAGCAGTCAATCGTGGCAGGGTGAGGCAGATACGCAGTATTTT.

This chain connects TRBV5-1 to TRBJ1-1; perhaps TRBD1 as D (5 bases). CDR3 length: 14 amino acids. Germline loops: CDR1 SGHRS, CDR2 YFSETQ. The V end lost 4 bases, the J end lost 9 bases, and 19 bases lay between the germline ends. The CDR3 region has the DNA TGCGCCAGCAGCCGCGGTCAGGGTTATTTCCAAGCTTTCTTT. This gives the protein CASSRGQGYFQAFF.

The chain carries TRBV5-1 and TRBJ1-2; 10 nucleotides line up with TRBD1. The CDR3 totals 15 residues. Germline CDR1 SGHRS, CDR2 YFSETQ. J gave up 3 bases and V 3 bases, and 5 bases lay outside the gene matches. CDR3 sequence reads: CASSSYGTGDYGYTF. CDR3 coding DNA: TGCGCCAGCAGCTCGTACGGGACAGGGGACTATGGCTACACCTTC.

The rearrangement links TRBV2 to TRBJ2-7; D perhaps matches TRBD2 (5 bases). Germline assignment: CDR1 SNHLY and CDR2 FYNNEI. This CDR3 spans 16 amino acids. The V gene lost 6 bases and the J gene lost 4 bases, with 22 bases spanning the gap. DNA for the CDR3: TGTGCCAGCAGGCCACCCGAGGGCCGCAATCAATACGAGCAGTACTTC. The encoded protein is CASRPPEGRNQYEQYF.

The chain employs TRBV27 and TRBJ2-2; maybe TRBD2 (6 bases). V was shortened by 4 bases and J by 1 base, with 10 bases between the two germline ends. The CDR3 loop spans 15 amino acids. Per the germline V gene, CDR1 is MNHEY and CDR2 is SMNVEV (reference sequence). The CDR3 reads CASSSRLGNTGELFF. The CDR3 nucleotides read TGTGCCAGCAGTTCCAGACTAGGGAACACCGGGGAGCTGTTTTTT.

This clone was seen a handful of times. V gene TRBV5-5 combines with J gene TRBJ1-2, with 7 bases lining up with TRBD1. The CDR3 has 13 residues. CDR1 and CDR2 from the germline V gene are SGHKS and YYEKEE (reference sequence). Germline trimming cut 4 bases from V and 4 bases from J; bases unmatched to any gene: 4. The CDR3 DNA follows: TGTGCCAGCAGCCTCGGGACAGTCTATGGCTACACCTTC. Encoded protein: CASSLGTVYGYTF.

This clone occurred once. The chain couples TRBV4-3 to TRBJ2-7, with TRBD2 matching over 12 bases. This CDR3 has 19 residues. V was clipped by 0 bases and J by 6 bases; unmatched bases: 15. The germline V gene encodes CDR1 LGHNA and CDR2 YSLEER. This chain's CDR3 is CASSQDAVVLAGGPGEQYF. Written as DNA, the CDR3 is TGCGCCAGCAGCCAAGATGCGGTTGTCCTAGCGGGAGGGCCAGGCGAGCAGTACTTC.

This rearrangement joins TRBV4-1 to TRBJ2-2, with 9 positions matching TRBD2. The V gene end was trimmed by 4 bases and the J gene end by 6 bases; junction bases not matched to a gene: 6. The CDR3 length is 15 residues. CDR1 is MGHRA and CDR2 is YSYEKL in the germline V gene. CDR3 sequence: CASSPTSGWAGELFF. In nucleotides, the CDR3 is TGCGCCAGCAGCCCAACTAGCGGGTGGGCCGGGGAGCTGTTTTTT.

The gene calls are TRBV9 and TRBJ1-1; 7 bases align to TRBD1. V shed 0 bases and J 4 bases; nucleotides not matched to a gene: 6. The CDR3 consists of 15 residues. In germline, CDR1 is SGDLS, CDR2 YYNGEE. This CDR3 reads CASSVAIGGGTEAFF. The CDR3 coding sequence is TGTGCCAGCAGCGTAGCTATAGGGGGCGGCACTGAAGCTTTCTTT.

The count of this clone is one. This chain connects TRBV7-9 to TRBJ2-7; 9 bases match TRBD1. This CDR3 is built from 12 residues. The V gene's germline CDR1 is SEHNR and CDR2 FQNEAQ (reference sequence). V lost 5 bases and J lost 4; bases outside the gene matches: 0. CDR3 residues: CASSGQGYEQYF. The DNA for the CDR3 is TGTGCCAGCAGCGGACAGGGGTACGAGCAGTACTTC.

The V gene is TRBV4-1, the J gene TRBJ2-7; TRBD2 is a possible D gene (5 bases). Per germline, CDR1 MGHRA and CDR2 YSYEKL. Between the trimmed V and J ends, which lost 5 bases and 4 bases, there was a span of 12 bases. CDR3 length equals 13 residues. For the CDR3, the DNA is TGCGCCAGCAGCGAACGGGGTGGTTACGAGCAGTACTTC. Its translation: CASSERGGYEQYF.